The 6 T cell receptor beta chains presented below share a single source sample, sequenced in a study of T cells in tuberculosis. Time point meaning: new active TB diagnosis, blood taken before or within 7 days of starting treatment. Using immunoSEQ multiplex PCR, the repertoire was profiled, and TCRdb retains in-frame clones only, with some absent. The sample has about 53,000 clones, about 96% seen once. Sequencing was performed on PBMCs, taken at tuberculosis diagnosis. These receptor sequences come from an adult with tuberculosis.

This chain links TRBV9 with TRBJ1-3; tentatively, D is TRBD1 (5 bases). The ends were cut back, 1 base at V and 0 bases at J, with 8 bases in the middle. CDR1 and CDR2 from the germline V gene are SGDLS and YYNGEE. This CDR3 spans 15 amino acids. CDR3 in amino acids: CASSVTGSSGNTIYF. The CDR3 nucleotides are TGTGCCAGCAGCGTAACAGGATCCTCTGGAAACACCATATATTTT.

V and J are TRBV25-1 and TRBJ2-2; D not certain. Trimming took 4 bases from V and 5 from J, leaving 5 bases between them. The CDR3 contains 12 residues. Germline CDR1 reads MGHDK; CDR2 reads SYGVNS. The CDR3 region has the DNA TGTGCCAGCAGTGCCCTTACCGGGGAGCTGTTTTTT. Translating it yields CASSALTGELFF.

On this clone itself: One end of the junction is discordant with germline, which a read error may explain. V is TRBV7-9 and J is TRBJ2-5; 7 nucleotides agree with TRBD1. Germline V gene data show CDR1 as SEHNR and CDR2 as FQNEAQ (reference sequence). This CDR3 comprises 12 residues. CDR3 residues: CASSLNRQGRNF. In DNA, the CDR3 is TGTGCCAGCAGCTTAAACCGACAGGGCCGGAACTTC.

This chain joins TRBV28 and TRBJ2-2, with D hard to call. The germline V gene has CDR1 MDHEN and CDR2 SYDVKM. V lost 6 bases to trimming and J lost 6 bases, with 5 bases between them. The CDR3 contains 11 residues. The CDR3 reads CASRIAGELFF. For the CDR3, the DNA is TGTGCCAGCAGAATCGCCGGGGAGCTGTTTTTT. The full variable domain, its missing parts supplied by reference TRBV28 and TRBJ2-2, is DVKVTQSSRYLVKRTGEKVFLECVQDMDHENMFWYRQDPGLGLRLIYFSYDVKMKEKGDIPEGYSVSREKKERFSLILESASTNQTSMYLCASRIAGELFFGEGSRLTVL.

V is TRBV9 and J is TRBJ2-5; 14 bases line up with TRBD2. Germline loops: CDR1 SGDLS, CDR2 YYNGEE. The length of the CDR3 is 19 residues. Losses at the gene ends were 0 bases for V and 7 bases for J; bases not matched to a gene: 14. CDR3 sequence: CASSVVPATSGRADGTQYF. The CDR3 nucleotides are TGTGCCAGCAGCGTAGTCCCCGCGACTAGCGGGAGGGCTGATGGGACCCAGTACTTC.

The chain employs TRBV6-1 and TRBJ2-7, with TRBD1 identical over 7 bases. This CDR3 spans 16 amino acids. From germline, CDR1 is MNHNS and CDR2 SASEGT. Germline trimming cut 2 bases from V and 3 bases from J; bases unmatched to any gene: 10. This chain's CDR3 is CASSEIRGQTGYEQYF. The CDR3 region has the DNA TGTGCCAGCAGTGAAATAAGGGGGCAGACAGGCTACGAGCAGTACTTC.